This entry features one T cell receptor beta chain sequence. This specimen comes from a study of early T cells in non-severe SARS-CoV-2 infection. The wider study: Sequencing used unsorted whole-blood bulk RNA, so chains lack pairing.

The CDR3 is 17 residues long. Per germline, CDR1 SEHNR and CDR2 FQNEAQ (reference sequence). J lost 5 bases, V lost 2 bases, and 8 bases had no gene match. The library protocol tagged individual cDNA molecules with unique molecular identifiers. TCRdb reprocessed the 5' RACE reads via MiXCR and lists one record per CDR3 protein. The table includes about 24,000 distinct CDR3 sequences, 3.5% to 4.5% detected once. The chain links TRBV7-9 to TRBJ2-2, with TRBD2 matching over 10 bases. The source material was whole blood. This sequence was found in an adult who was a healthcare worker with PCR-confirmed SARS-CoV-2 infection or an uninfected control (not recorded which). The CDR3: CASSLNLAGEDTGELFF. For the CDR3, the DNA is TGTGCCAGCAGCTTAAATCTAGCGGGAGAGGATACCGGGGAGCTGTTTTTT.